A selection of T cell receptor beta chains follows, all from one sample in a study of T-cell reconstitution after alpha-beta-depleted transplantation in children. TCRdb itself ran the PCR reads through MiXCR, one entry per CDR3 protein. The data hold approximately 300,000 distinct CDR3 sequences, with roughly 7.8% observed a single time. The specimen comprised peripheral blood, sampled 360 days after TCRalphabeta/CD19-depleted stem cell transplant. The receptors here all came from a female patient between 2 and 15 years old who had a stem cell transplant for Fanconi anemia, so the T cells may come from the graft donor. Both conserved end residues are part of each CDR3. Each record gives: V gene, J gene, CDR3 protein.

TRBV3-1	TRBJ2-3	CASRERGGPDTQYF
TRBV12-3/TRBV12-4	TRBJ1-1	CASSPVVVGLYTEAFF
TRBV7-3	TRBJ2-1	CASSLTLTSDPKNEQFF
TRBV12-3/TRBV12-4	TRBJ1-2	CASSHTGKDYGYTF
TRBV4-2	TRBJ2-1	CASSQDVNSGSQAWEQFF
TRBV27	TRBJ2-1	CASSPTSGGEQFF
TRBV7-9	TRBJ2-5	CASLNWGEETQYF
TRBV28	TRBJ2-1	CATRQAYNEQFF
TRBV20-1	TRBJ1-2	CSARVGRGLANYGYTF
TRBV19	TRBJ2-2	CASLGGWSTGELFF
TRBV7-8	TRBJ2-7	CASSLANNLGSYEQYF
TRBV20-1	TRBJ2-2	CSARPRDTYTGELFF
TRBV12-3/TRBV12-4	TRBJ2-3	CATGFLVDTQYF
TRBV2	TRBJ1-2	CASSVDRPYGYTF
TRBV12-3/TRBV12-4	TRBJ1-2	CASQDGGFYGYTF
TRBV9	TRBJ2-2	CASSVSGRALVGELFF
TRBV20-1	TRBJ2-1	CSARKLGPPFDEQFF
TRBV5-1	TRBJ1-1	CASSAGNMNTEAFF
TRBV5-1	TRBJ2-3	CASSGWDTTDTQYF
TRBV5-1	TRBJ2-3	CASSLLRGGSTDTQYF
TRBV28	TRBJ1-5	CASSSPTGLKSQPQHF
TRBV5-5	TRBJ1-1	CASSFIPTSTTEAFF
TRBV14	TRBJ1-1	CASSQDWDRGLAFF
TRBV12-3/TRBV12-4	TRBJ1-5	CASSLEGAGQPQHF
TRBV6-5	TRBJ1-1	CASHRVDGAEAFF
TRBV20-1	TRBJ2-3	CSATIPGDNTDTQYF
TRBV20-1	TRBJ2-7	CSARDPRTSGYYEQYF
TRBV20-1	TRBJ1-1	CSARIRDRALNTEAFF
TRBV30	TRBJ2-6	CAWTWGGSSGANVLTF
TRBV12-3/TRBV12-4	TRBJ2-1	CASSPGTSGRNEQFF
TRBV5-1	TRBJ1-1	CASSVDRGAEAFF
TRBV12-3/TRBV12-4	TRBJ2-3	CASSLLRGGAINF
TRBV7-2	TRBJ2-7	CASSPDRLTYEQYF
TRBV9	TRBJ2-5	CASSFGGEVSETQYF
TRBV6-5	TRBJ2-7	CASSLSRPGGKQYF
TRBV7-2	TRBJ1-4	CASSLLGQAMEKLFF
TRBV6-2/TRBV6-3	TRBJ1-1	CASSYSGRGNTEAFF
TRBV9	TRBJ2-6	CASSQKGIQGILSGANVLTF
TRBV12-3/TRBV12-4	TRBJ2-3	CASSFNTDTQYF
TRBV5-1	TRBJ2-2	CASSPGRRNTGELFF
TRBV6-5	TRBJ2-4	CASSGTGNIQYF
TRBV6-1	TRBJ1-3	CASRASVAAIYF
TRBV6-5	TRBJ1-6	CASSWRAPRDNSPLHF
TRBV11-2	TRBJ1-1	CASSLIRMGSNTEAFF
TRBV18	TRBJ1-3	CASSPKTQTGGSGNTIYF